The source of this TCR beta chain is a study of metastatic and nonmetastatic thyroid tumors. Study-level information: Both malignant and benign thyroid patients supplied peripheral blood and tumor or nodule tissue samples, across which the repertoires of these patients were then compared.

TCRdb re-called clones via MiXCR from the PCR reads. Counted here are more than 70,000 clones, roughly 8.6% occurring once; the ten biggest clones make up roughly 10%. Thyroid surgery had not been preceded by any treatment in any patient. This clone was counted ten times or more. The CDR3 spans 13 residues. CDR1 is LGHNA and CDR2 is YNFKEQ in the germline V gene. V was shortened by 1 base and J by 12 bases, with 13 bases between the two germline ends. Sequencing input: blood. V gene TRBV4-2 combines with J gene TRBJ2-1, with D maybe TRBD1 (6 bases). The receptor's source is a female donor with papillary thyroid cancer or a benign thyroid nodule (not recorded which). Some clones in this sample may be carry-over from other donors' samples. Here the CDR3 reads CASSQGKTGTQFF. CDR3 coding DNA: TGTGCCAGCAGCCAAGGGAAGACAGGAACGCAGTTCTTC.